This TCR beta chain was recovered during a study of prognosis after radiotherapy for stage I lung cancer. Study-wide results and limits: The authors reported that TRBV and TRBJ gene usage differed between patients with and without metastases.

V lost 4 bases and J 5 bases, leaving 9 bases between the germline ends. The CDR3 is 13 amino acids. Germline V gives CDR1 MNHNS, CDR2 SASEGT. From genomic DNA, two-round multiplex PCR was used to amplify TCR beta CDR3. During first-round PCR, primers specific to each TRBV and TRBJ gene were used. TCRdb analysed the multiplex PCR reads with MiXCR anew, one entry per CDR3 protein. The data contain 26,000 or so distinct CDR3 sequences, approximately 29% of them singletons. This clonotype appeared many times. Its matching antigen is unknown. The TCR comes from a donor at least 50 years old with non-small cell lung cancer. The sequencing used PBMCs, collected before or after stereotactic body radiation therapy (not recorded which). V and J are TRBV6-1 and TRBJ1-5; no definite D call. In DNA, the CDR3 is TGTGCCAGCAGTGTGAAATACTATCAGCCCCAGCATTTT. Translation: CASSVKYYQPQHF.